The T cell receptor (beta chain) under discussion was sequenced for a study of blood T cells in healthy people across ages. Overall study findings and caveats: Observed TCR beta diversity showed a strong correlation with the percentage of naive T cells as measured by flow cytometry.

It was with a sample-barcoded 5' primer and a J-beta primer mix that a second PCR of roughly 7 to 12 cycles was run. TCRdb passed the 5' RACE reads through MiXCR, listing each CDR3 protein once. The sample lists 1.5 million to 2 million distinct CDR3 sequences; roughly 27% were seen once. In regard to this clonotype: The antigen remains undetermined.

Germline V gives CDR1 SGHRS, CDR2 YFSETQ. V lost 2 bases and J 4 bases, leaving 9 bases between the germline ends. CDR3 length: 13 amino acids. Sequenced sample: blood. The rearrangement links TRBV5-1 to TRBJ2-5; no clear D gene. The sequence was collected from a woman aged 25 to 45 in good health. The DNA for the CDR3 is TGCGCCAGCAGCTTCTCCAGCCTAGAGACCCAGTACTTC. Translation: CASSFSSLETQYF.